The 3 T cell receptor beta chains reported below all come from one sample, sequenced in a study of blood T cell repertoires in COVID-19. Only in-frame clones appear in the TCRdb table, and some are missing; sequencing was by immunoSEQ multiplex PCR. Counted here are around 150,000 clones, 70% to 80% occurring once; the ten biggest clones make up approximately 11%. The sequenced material came from peripheral blood. All receptors come from a man between 60 and 70 years old who had recovered from COVID-19.

J is TRBJ2-1 and V is TRBV2; D may be TRBD2 (6 bases). Deletions cut 1 base from V and 4 bases from J, with 11 bases between. The CDR3 is 15 amino acids. Germline V gene data show CDR1 as SNHLY and CDR2 as FYNNEI. The CDR3 here is CASSEEQSGYNEQFF. The DNA for the CDR3 is TGTGCCAGCAGTGAAGAGCAGAGCGGGTACAATGAGCAGTTCTTC.

The rearrangement uses TRBV5-1 and TRBJ2-2; a weak D match, TRBD1 (6 bases). V shed 4 bases and J shed 0 bases, with 10 bases lying between them. Germline values: CDR1 SGHRS, CDR2 YFSETQ. CDR3 length equals 15 residues. The CDR3: CASSTGQSNTGELFF. The DNA for the CDR3 is TGCGCCAGCAGCACCGGACAGTCGAACACCGGGGAGCTGTTTTTT. The variable domain in full, completed from reference TRBV5-1 and TRBJ2-2, reads KAGVTQTPRYLIKTRGQQVTLSCSPISGHRSVSWYQQTPGQGLQFLFEYFSETQRNKGNFPGRFSGRQFSNSRSEMNVSTLELGDSALYLCASSTGQSNTGELFFGEGSRLTVL.

The chain uses TRBV19 and TRBJ2-5, with 13 bases lining up with TRBD2. Germline-derived CDR1 and CDR2 are LNHDA and SQIVND (reference sequence). The CDR3 runs 16 residues. Trimming cost V 5 bases and J 3 bases; bases outside gene matches: 6. The CDR3 reads CASSFWTSGGEETQYF. CDR3 DNA: TGTGCCAGTAGTTTCTGGACTAGCGGGGGCGAAGAGACCCAGTACTTC.